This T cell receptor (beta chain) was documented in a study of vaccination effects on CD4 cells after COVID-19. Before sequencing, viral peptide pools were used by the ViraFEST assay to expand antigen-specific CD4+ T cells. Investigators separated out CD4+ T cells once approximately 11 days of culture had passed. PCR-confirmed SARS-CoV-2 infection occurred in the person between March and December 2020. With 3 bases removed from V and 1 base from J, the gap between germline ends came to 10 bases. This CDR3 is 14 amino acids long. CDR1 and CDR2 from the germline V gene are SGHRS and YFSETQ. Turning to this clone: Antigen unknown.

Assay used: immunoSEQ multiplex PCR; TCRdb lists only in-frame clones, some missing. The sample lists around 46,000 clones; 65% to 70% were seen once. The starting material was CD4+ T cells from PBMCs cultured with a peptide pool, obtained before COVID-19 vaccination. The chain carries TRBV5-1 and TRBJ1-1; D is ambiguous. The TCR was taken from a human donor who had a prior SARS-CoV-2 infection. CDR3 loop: CASSWTGANTEAFF. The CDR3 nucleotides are TGCGCCAGCAGCTGGACGGGCGCGAACACTGAAGCTTTCTTT. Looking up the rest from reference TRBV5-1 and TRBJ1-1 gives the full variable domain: KAGVTQTPRYLIKTRGQQVTLSCSPISGHRSVSWYQQTPGQGLQFLFEYFSETQRNKGNFPGRFSGRQFSNSRSEMNVSTLELGDSALYLCASSWTGANTEAFFGQGTRLTVV.